Listed below are T cell receptor beta chains from one sample, sequenced in a study of response to subunit inactivated influenza vaccine. TCRdb analysed the RT-PCR reads with MiXCR anew, one entry per CDR3 protein. The table includes 650,000 to 800,000 distinct CDR3 sequences, over 11% detected once. The source was PBMCs from blood, collected less than 15 days before vaccination. Receptors originate from a man aged 45 to 65 who received an inactivated influenza vaccine. CDR3s include the opening cysteine and the closing phenylalanine or tryptophan. D genes are given only for firm matches. Clone size is shown for a subset of rows, as once, few, many or a class of expanded clone.

v_gene	len	j_gene	abundance	d_gene	CDR3nt	CDR3aa
TRBV9	21	TRBJ2-1	few	TRBD2	TGTGCCAGCAGCGTAGATAGGACTAGCGGGAAACCATCGAGCTCCTACAATGAGCAGTTCTTC	CASSVDRTSGKPSSSYNEQFF
TRBV3-1	15	TRBJ2-1	few	TRBD2	TGTGCCAGCAGCCAAGATACTAGCGTCTACAATGAGCAGTTCTTC	CASSQDTSVYNEQFF
TRBV12-5	14	TRBJ1-2	.	.	TGTGCTAGTGGTTTTGAAGGCAGCTTCTATGGCTACACCTTC	CASGFEGSFYGYTF
TRBV28	14	TRBJ2-3	few	.	TGTGCCAGCAGTTTACCCTCGGGGGGCAGGACGCAGTATTTT	CASSLPSGGRTQYF
TRBV11-2	14	TRBJ1-2	.	.	TGTGCCAGCAGCCCTCTCTGGGACGACTATGGCTACACCTTC	CASSPLWDDYGYTF
TRBV20-1	16	TRBJ2-1	few	TRBD2	TGCAGTGCTAGAGCTCCGACTAGCGGGCCGAACAATGAGCAGTTCTTC	CSARAPTSGPNNEQFF
TRBV30	12	TRBJ2-7	few	.	TGTGCCTGGAGTTTAGCTTATAACGAGCAGTACTTC	CAWSLAYNEQYF
TRBV28	14	TRBJ2-7	many	TRBD1	TGTGCCAGCAGTGGGGCGGGACAGGGATTCGAGCAGTACTTC	CASSGAGQGFEQYF
TRBV28	14	TRBJ2-7	many	.	TGTGCCAGCAGTTTTCAGGGATACTCCTACGAGCAGTACTTC	CASSFQGYSYEQYF
TRBV6-2/TRBV6-3	15	TRBJ1-5	once	TRBD1	TGTGCCAGCAGTTACACACGGACAGGTGGTCAGCCCCAGCATTTT	CASSYTRTGGQPQHF
TRBV5-1	18	TRBJ2-3	.	.	TGCGCCAGCAGCTTGACGTGGGGGGCTAGCAGATACACAGATACGCAGTATTTT	CASSLTWGASRYTDTQYF
TRBV28	16	TRBJ2-5	many	.	TGTGCCAGCAGCATCCCCCCGACAGGAGATAAAGAGACCCAGTACTTC	CASSIPPTGDKETQYF
TRBV5-5	16	TRBJ2-4	few	.	TGTGCCAGCAGCTGGGGGCCGGTGGGAGCCAAAAACATTCAGTACTTC	CASSWGPVGAKNIQYF
TRBV15	17	TRBJ2-5	few	TRBD2	TGTGCCACCAGCAGAGTGGCAAGCGGGGGGGCCCTAGAGACCCAGTACTTC	CATSRVASGGALETQYF
TRBV6-1	13	TRBJ2-2	.	.	TGTGCCAGCAGTAGGGGATGGACCGGGGAGCTGTTTTTT	CASSRGWTGELFF
TRBV20-1	14	TRBJ2-1	many	.	TGCAGTGCTAGAAGGCAGGGTTCTCAGAATGAGCAGTTCTTC	CSARRQGSQNEQFF
TRBV20-1	15	TRBJ2-5	.	TRBD2	TGCAGTGCTAGAACCTCTAGCGGGGATTGGGAGACCCAGTACTTC	CSARTSSGDWETQYF
TRBV5-1	16	TRBJ2-3	.	TRBD2	TGCGCCAGCAGTCGCGGAGGACTAGCTTTGACAGATACGCAGTATTTT	CASSRGGLALTDTQYF
TRBV4-2	16	TRBJ2-3	.	TRBD2	TGTGCCAGCAGCCAAGATCGAGCTAGCGGAGCTGATACGCAGTATTTT	CASSQDRASGADTQYF
TRBV12-3/TRBV12-4	13	TRBJ2-1	.	TRBD1	TGTGCCACCTCGGGACAGGGGGCCGAAAAGCAGTTCTTC	CATSGQGAEKQFF
TRBV10-3	15	TRBJ2-3	.	TRBD2	TGTGCCATCAGTCCGGGACTAGCGTCCACAGATACGCAGTATTTT	CAISPGLASTDTQYF
TRBV19	15	TRBJ2-3	.	TRBD1	TGTGCCAGTAGTAGGGACAGAAGATCCACAGATACGCAGTATTTT	CASSRDRRSTDTQYF
TRBV4-1	16	TRBJ2-3	.	TRBD2	TGCGCCAGCAGCCAAGATGGCAGCGGGGGGGTCGGTGGGCAGTATTTT	CASSQDGSGGVGGQYF
TRBV28	16	TRBJ2-5	few	.	TGTGCCAGCAGTTCCCCTTTGTGGGGAATTCAAGAGACCCAGTACTTC	CASSSPLWGIQETQYF
TRBV6-1	14	TRBJ2-5	many	TRBD1	TGTGCCAGCAGCTTGGGACAGGGGATAGAGACCCAGTACTTC	CASSLGQGIETQYF
TRBV18	15	TRBJ2-7	.	TRBD2	TGTGCCAGCTCACCAGGCCTAGCGGGAGTCCACGAGCAGTACTTC	CASSPGLAGVHEQYF
TRBV29-1	18	TRBJ2-3	.	TRBD2	TGCAGCGTTGAAAAGTGGGGGAGAAGCGGGAGTAGGATAGATACGCAGTATTTT	CSVEKWGRSGSRIDTQYF
TRBV3-1	15	TRBJ1-2	few	.	TGTGCCACCTGGGCACAGGGAATAACCAACTATGGCTACACCTTC	CATWAQGITNYGYTF